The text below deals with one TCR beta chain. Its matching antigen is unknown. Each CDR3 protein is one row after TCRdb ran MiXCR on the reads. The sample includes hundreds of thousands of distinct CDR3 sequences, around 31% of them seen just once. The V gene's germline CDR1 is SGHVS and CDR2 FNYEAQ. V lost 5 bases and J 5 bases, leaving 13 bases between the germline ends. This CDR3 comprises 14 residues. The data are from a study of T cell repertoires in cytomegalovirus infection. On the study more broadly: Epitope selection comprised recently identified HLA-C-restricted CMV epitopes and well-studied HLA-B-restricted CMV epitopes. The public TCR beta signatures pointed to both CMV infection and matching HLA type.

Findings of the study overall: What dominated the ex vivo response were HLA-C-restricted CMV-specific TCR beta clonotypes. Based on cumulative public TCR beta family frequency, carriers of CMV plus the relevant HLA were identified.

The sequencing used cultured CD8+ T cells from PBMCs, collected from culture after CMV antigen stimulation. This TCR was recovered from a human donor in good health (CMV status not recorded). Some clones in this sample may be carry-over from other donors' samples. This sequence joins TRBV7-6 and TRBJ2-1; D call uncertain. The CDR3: CASSLGQANNEQFF. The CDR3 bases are TGTGCCAGCAGCCTAGGCCAGGCCAACAATGAGCAGTTCTTC. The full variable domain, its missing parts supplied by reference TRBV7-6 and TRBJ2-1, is GAGVSQSPRYKVTKRGQDVALRCDPISGHVSLYWYRQALGQGPEFLTYFNYEAQQDKSGLPNDRFSAERPEGSISTLTIQRTEQRDSAMYRCASSLGQANNEQFFGPGTRLTVL.